This is a list of T cell receptor beta chains from one sample in a study of cytomegalovirus exposure and HLA in healthy donors. Generated by immunoSEQ multiplex PCR, the TCRdb table keeps only in-frame clones and is missing some. The sample has some 120,000 clones, 75% to 85% seen once. The sample was PBMCs. All receptors come from a woman younger than 30 in good health and CMV-seropositive. The CDR3 runs from the conserved cysteine through the conserved F or W. D genes are given only for firm matches. Not every row has a clone size; where given, it reads once, few, many or a size class.

clone size: .; J gene: TRBJ1-4; D gene: TRBD1; V gene: TRBV28; CDR3 protein: CASSLSPGTGFEKLFF; CDR3 DNA: TGTGCCAGCAGTTTATCACCCGGGACAGGGTTTGAAAAACTGTTTTTT
clone size: .; J gene: TRBJ2-5; D gene: .; V gene: TRBV5-8; CDR3 protein: CATPFRGKETQYF; CDR3 DNA: TGTGCCACTCCCTTCCGGGGGAAAGAGACCCAGTACTTC
clone size: .; J gene: TRBJ2-7; D gene: TRBD1; V gene: TRBV5-6; CDR3 protein: CASSWGQGVDEQYF; CDR3 DNA: TGTGCCAGCAGCTGGGGACAGGGCGTCGACGAGCAGTACTTC
clone size: .; J gene: TRBJ2-1; D gene: TRBD2; V gene: TRBV2; CDR3 protein: CASSEGLAVYNEQFF; CDR3 DNA: TGTGCCAGCAGTGAGGGACTAGCGGTCTACAATGAGCAGTTCTTC
clone size: .; J gene: TRBJ2-7; D gene: .; V gene: TRBV7-9; CDR3 protein: CASSYGLTGQYF; CDR3 DNA: TGTGCCAGCAGCTATGGCCTTACGGGGCAGTACTTC
clone size: once; J gene: TRBJ1-2; D gene: .; V gene: TRBV4-1; CDR3 protein: CASSQGQGISYGYTF; CDR3 DNA: TGCGCCAGCAGCCAAGGGCAGGGGATAAGCTATGGCTACACCTTC
clone size: .; J gene: TRBJ2-3; D gene: TRBD2; V gene: TRBV7-3; CDR3 protein: CASSRGLAGLVGTDTQYF; CDR3 DNA: TGTGCCAGCAGCCGAGGACTAGCGGGGTTGGTGGGCACAGATACGCAGTATTTT
clone size: .; J gene: TRBJ2-7; D gene: TRBD1; V gene: TRBV19; CDR3 protein: CASSTYRDRGPSSGEQYF; CDR3 DNA: TGTGCCAGTAGTACCTACCGGGACAGGGGGCCCTCCTCCGGCGAGCAGTACTTC
clone size: .; J gene: TRBJ2-5; D gene: TRBD2; V gene: TRBV4-1; CDR3 protein: CASSQLAGGPQETQYF; CDR3 DNA: TGCGCCAGCAGCCAACTAGCGGGGGGGCCTCAAGAGACCCAGTACTTC
clone size: .; J gene: TRBJ2-7; D gene: .; V gene: TRBV5-4; CDR3 protein: CASSPWGGTGEQYF; CDR3 DNA: TGTGCCAGCAGCCCATGGGGCGGGACCGGGGAGCAGTACTTC
clone size: .; J gene: TRBJ1-3; D gene: TRBD1; V gene: TRBV9; CDR3 protein: CASSAGQGISGNTIYF; CDR3 DNA: TGTGCCAGCAGCGCGGGACAGGGGATCTCTGGAAACACCATATATTTT
clone size: once; J gene: TRBJ2-7; D gene: .; V gene: TRBV14; CDR3 protein: CASSQSTEQYF; CDR3 DNA: TGTGCCAGCAGCCAGTCTACCGAGCAGTACTTC
clone size: .; J gene: TRBJ1-1; D gene: TRBD1; V gene: TRBV13; CDR3 protein: CASSSWRTGRGTEAFF; CDR3 DNA: TGTGCCAGCAGCTCATGGAGGACAGGTCGAGGCACTGAAGCTTTCTTT
clone size: .; J gene: TRBJ2-1; D gene: TRBD2; V gene: TRBV11-2; CDR3 protein: CASSFLAGVVSSYNEQFF; CDR3 DNA: TGTGCCAGCAGCTTCCTAGCGGGGGTTGTGAGCTCCTACAATGAGCAGTTCTTC
clone size: .; J gene: TRBJ1-3; D gene: .; V gene: TRBV27; CDR3 protein: CATGAGDTIYF; CDR3 DNA: TGTGCCACAGGGGCGGGAGACACCATATATTTT
clone size: .; J gene: TRBJ2-5; D gene: TRBD1; V gene: TRBV5-1; CDR3 protein: CASSFERGRETQYF; CDR3 DNA: TGCGCCAGCAGCTTCGAAAGGGGGCGAGAGACCCAGTACTTC
clone size: once; J gene: TRBJ2-2; D gene: TRBD1; V gene: TRBV5-1; CDR3 protein: CASTTTGGNGELFF; CDR3 DNA: TGCGCCAGCACCACTACAGGGGGCAACGGGGAGCTGTTTTTT
clone size: .; J gene: TRBJ2-5; D gene: .; V gene: TRBV12-5; CDR3 protein: CASGLVSTPGETQYF; CDR3 DNA: TGTGCTAGTGGTTTGGTAAGCACGCCCGGGGAGACCCAGTACTTC
clone size: .; J gene: TRBJ2-7; D gene: .; V gene: TRBV27; CDR3 protein: CASSSLRGMVSYEQYF; CDR3 DNA: TGTGCCAGCAGTTCCCTAAGGGGGATGGTTTCGTACGAGCAGTACTTC
clone size: .; J gene: TRBJ2-2; D gene: .; V gene: TRBV4-1; CDR3 protein: CASSQDSPRGPVTGELFF; CDR3 DNA: TGCGCCAGCAGCCAAGATAGTCCCAGGGGCCCCGTCACCGGGGAGCTGTTTTTT
clone size: .; J gene: TRBJ1-1; D gene: .; V gene: TRBV18; CDR3 protein: CASSPQDSNTEAFF; CDR3 DNA: TGTGCCAGCTCACCACAGGACAGTAACACTGAAGCTTTCTTT
clone size: .; J gene: TRBJ2-3; D gene: .; V gene: TRBV13; CDR3 protein: CASSFRGAGGPADTQYF; CDR3 DNA: TGTGCCAGCAGCTTTCGAGGCGCAGGGGGGCCCGCAGATACGCAGTATTTT
clone size: .; J gene: TRBJ1-1; D gene: TRBD1; V gene: TRBV5-1; CDR3 protein: CASSLRTGGGTEAFF; CDR3 DNA: TGCGCCAGCAGCTTGAGGACAGGGGGTGGCACTGAAGCTTTCTTT
clone size: .; J gene: TRBJ1-6; D gene: .; V gene: TRBV9; CDR3 protein: CASSVGSRYSPLHF; CDR3 DNA: TGTGCCAGCAGCGTAGGGTCTAGGTATTCACCCCTCCACTTT
clone size: .; J gene: TRBJ1-3; D gene: TRBD1; V gene: TRBV10-2; CDR3 protein: CASSEFDRGGNTIYF; CDR3 DNA: TGCGCCAGCAGTGAGTTCGACAGGGGTGGAAACACCATATATTTT
clone size: .; J gene: TRBJ1-3; D gene: .; V gene: TRBV5-1; CDR3 protein: CASSLAGQSSGNTIYF; CDR3 DNA: TGCGCCAGCAGCTTGGCGGGACAATCCTCTGGAAACACCATATATTTT
clone size: once; J gene: TRBJ2-1; D gene: .; V gene: TRBV2; CDR3 protein: CASSDTRVSSYNEQFF; CDR3 DNA: TGTGCCAGCAGTGATACCCGGGTTAGCTCCTACAATGAGCAGTTCTTC
clone size: .; J gene: TRBJ1-1; D gene: .; V gene: TRBV27; CDR3 protein: CASSIDTNTEAFF; CDR3 DNA: TGTGCCAGCAGTATCGACACGAACACTGAAGCTTTCTTT